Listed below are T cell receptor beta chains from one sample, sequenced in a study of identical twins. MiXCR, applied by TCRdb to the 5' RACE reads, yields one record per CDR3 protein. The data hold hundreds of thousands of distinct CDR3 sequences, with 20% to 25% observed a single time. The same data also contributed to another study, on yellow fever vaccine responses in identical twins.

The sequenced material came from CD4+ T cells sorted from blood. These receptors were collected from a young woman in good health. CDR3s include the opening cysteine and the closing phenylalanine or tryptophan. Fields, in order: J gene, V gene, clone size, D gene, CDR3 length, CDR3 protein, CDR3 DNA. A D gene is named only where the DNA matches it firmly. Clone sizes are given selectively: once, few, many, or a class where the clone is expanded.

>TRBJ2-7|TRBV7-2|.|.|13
CASSAGLDYEQYF
TGTGCCAGCAGCGCCGGACTGGACTACGAGCAGTACTTC
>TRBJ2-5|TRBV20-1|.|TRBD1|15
CSARPQTGYQETQYF
TGCAGTGCTAGGCCTCAGACAGGGTACCAAGAGACCCAGTACTTC
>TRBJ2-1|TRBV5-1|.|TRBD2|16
CASSVLAGVFYNEQFF
TGCGCCAGCAGCGTATTAGCGGGGGTTTTCTACAATGAGCAGTTCTTC
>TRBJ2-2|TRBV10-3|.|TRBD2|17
CATVPIAGGVSTGELFF
TGTGCCACCGTCCCTATAGCGGGAGGAGTATCCACCGGGGAGCTGTTTTTT
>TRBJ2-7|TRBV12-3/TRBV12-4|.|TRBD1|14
CASSFDRSRGQQYF
TGTGCCAGCAGTTTCGACAGGTCGAGGGGGCAGCAGTACTTC
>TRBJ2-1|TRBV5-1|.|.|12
CASSLTGTQQFF
TGCGCCAGCAGCTTAACCGGGACACAGCAGTTCTTC
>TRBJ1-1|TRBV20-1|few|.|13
CSASDTPNTEAFF
TGCAGTGCTAGTGATACGCCGAACACTGAAGCTTTCTTT
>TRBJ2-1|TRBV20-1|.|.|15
CSANTERVSYNEQFF
TGCAGTGCAAACACGGAGCGGGTGTCCTACAATGAGCAGTTCTTC
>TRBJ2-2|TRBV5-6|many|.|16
CASSPVGFSNTGELFF
TGTGCCAGCAGCCCCGTTGGATTCTCGAACACCGGGGAGCTGTTTTTT
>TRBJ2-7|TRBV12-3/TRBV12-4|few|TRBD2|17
CASSFRASGRDWREQYF
TGTGCCAGCAGTTTTAGGGCTAGCGGGAGAGATTGGCGCGAGCAGTACTTC
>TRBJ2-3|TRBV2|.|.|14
CASSEKRVWDTQYF
TGTGCCAGCAGTGAGAAAAGGGTTTGGGATACGCAGTATTTT
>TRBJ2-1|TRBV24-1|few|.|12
CATSVSLERKFF
TGTGCCACCAGTGTTTCACTAGAGAGAAAGTTCTTC
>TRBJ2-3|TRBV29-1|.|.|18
CSVEEVEQGKVALDTQYF
TGCAGCGTTGAAGAGGTGGAGCAAGGGAAGGTGGCTTTGGATACGCAGTATTTT
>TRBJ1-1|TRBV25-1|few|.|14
CASTSRHANTEAFF
TGTGCCAGCACCTCCCGTCATGCGAACACTGAAGCTTTCTTT
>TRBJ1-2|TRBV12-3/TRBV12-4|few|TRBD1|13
CASSQQGVDGYTF
TGTGCCAGCAGTCAACAGGGGGTTGATGGCTACACCTTC
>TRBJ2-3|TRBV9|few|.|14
CASGLRPSTDTQYF
TGTGCCAGCGGTTTGCGGCCTAGCACAGATACGCAGTATTTT
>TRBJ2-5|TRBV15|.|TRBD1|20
CATSRDWGWGTQGASETQYF
TGTGCCACCAGCAGAGATTGGGGTTGGGGTACACAGGGGGCATCAGAGACCCAGTACTTC
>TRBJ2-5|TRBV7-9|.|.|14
CASSLAGWEETQYF
TGTGCCAGCAGCTTAGCGGGCTGGGAAGAGACCCAGTACTTC
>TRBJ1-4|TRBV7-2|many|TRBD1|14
CASSIGTANEKLFF
TGTGCCAGCAGCATCGGGACAGCGAATGAAAAACTGTTTTTT
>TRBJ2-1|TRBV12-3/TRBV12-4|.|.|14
CASSLRKKGDEQFF
TGTGCCAGCAGTCTTAGGAAGAAAGGGGATGAGCAGTTCTTC
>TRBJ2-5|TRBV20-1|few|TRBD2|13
CSSGAGVKETQYF
TGCAGTTCGGGAGCGGGGGTAAAAGAGACCCAGTACTTC
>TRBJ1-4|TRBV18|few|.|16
CASSPGMKGTNEKLFF
TGTGCCAGCTCACCCGGAATGAAGGGAACTAATGAAAAACTGTTTTTT
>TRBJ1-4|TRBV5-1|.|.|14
CASSPDQRNEKLFF
TGCGCCAGCAGCCCGGACCAGAGGAATGAAAAACTGTTTTTT
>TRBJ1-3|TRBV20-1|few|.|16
CSARGTWAGTGNTIYF
TGCAGTGCTAGAGGGACCTGGGCTGGGACTGGAAACACCATATATTTT
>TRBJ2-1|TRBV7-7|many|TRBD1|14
CASSQDRGYNEQFF
TGTGCCAGCAGCCAGGACAGGGGTTACAATGAGCAGTTCTTC
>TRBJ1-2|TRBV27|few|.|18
CASSLESLSQLASEGYTF
TGTGCCAGCAGTTTAGAGTCCCTTTCACAGCTGGCTTCTGAGGGCTACACCTTC